One and the same sample provided the 32 T cell receptor beta chains below, sequenced in a study of control samples from healthy donors and cancer patients. Method: immunoSEQ multiplex PCR; TCRdb's copy keeps in-frame clones and lacks some. The sample consists of 11,000 to 15,000 clones, roughly 80% of them appearing once. Sequencing used formalin-fixed, paraffin-embedded tissue. These receptor sequences come from a female donor with lung cancer.

The CDR3 bases are TGCAGCGTTGAATCCCGGTCCCTGGGGGATACGCAGTATTTT. Translating it yields CSVESRSLGDTQYF. This sequence joins TRBV29-1 and TRBJ2-3; D gene uncertain. Trimming stripped 2 bases from V and 6 bases from J, with 15 bases between. Germline CDR1 SQVTM, CDR2 ANQGSEA. CDR3 size: 14 residues.

The J gene is TRBJ2-1, the V gene TRBV6-5; 7 bases are shared with TRBD1. The CDR3 has 13 residues. V was pared by 6 bases and J by 6 bases, with 5 bases of the junction left unmatched. Germline assignment: CDR1 MNHEY and CDR2 SVGAGI. The CDR3 coding sequence is TGTGCCAGCAGCCAACCAGGGGGCAATGAGCAGTTCTTC. Its protein is CASSQPGGNEQFF.

This chain uses TRBV4-3 with TRBJ2-3, with 10 bases lining up with TRBD2. The CDR3 extends over 15 amino acids. Germline V CDR1 and CDR2: LGHNA, YSLEER. Trimming at V came to 2 bases and at J to 4 bases, leaving 3 bases not matched to a gene. CDR3 in amino acids: CASSQKSGGADTQYF. The DNA for the CDR3 is TGCGCCAGCAGCCAAAAAAGCGGGGGGGCAGATACGCAGTATTTT.

The chain is built from TRBV7-2 and TRBJ1-2; 9 bases fit TRBD1. This CDR3 is 13 amino acids long. J gave up 8 bases and V 6 bases, and 7 bases lay outside the gene matches. Germline V gene data show CDR1 as SGHTA and CDR2 as FQGNSA. CDR3 sequence: CASSGDRDWGYTF. The DNA for the CDR3 is TGTGCCAGCAGTGGGGACAGGGATTGGGGCTACACCTTC. The variable domain in full, completed from reference TRBV7-2 and TRBJ1-2, reads GAGVSQSPSNKVTEKGKDVELRCDPISGHTALYWYRQSLGQGLEFLIYFQGNSAPDKSGLPSDRFSAERTGGSVSTLTIQRTQQEDSAVYLCASSGDRDWGYTFGSGTRLTVV.

This clone was counted a single time. The chain links TRBV30 to TRBJ2-2; the D call may be TRBD1 or TRBD2 (5 bases each). V was clipped by 0 bases and J by 8 bases, with 16 bases between them. In germline, CDR1 is GTSNPN, CDR2 SVGIG (reference sequence). CDR3 length: 15 amino acids. DNA for the CDR3: TGTGCCTGGAGTGTCTGGGGACCGCTCCGGGGGGAGCTGTTTTTT. As protein: CAWSVWGPLRGELFF.

The chain has TRBV27 and TRBJ1-2; D unresolved. The germline V gene has CDR1 MNHEY and CDR2 SMNVEV (reference sequence). This CDR3 has 14 residues. V lost 2 bases, J lost 8 bases, and 15 bases lay in between. In DNA form, the CDR3 reads TGTGCCAGCAGTTTACAGCAGAGGCTAGGGGGCTACACCTTC. Amino acids: CASSLQQRLGGYTF.

The rearrangement uses TRBV5-5 and TRBJ2-2, with TRBD1 identical over 7 bases. Germline CDR1 reads SGHKS; CDR2 reads YYEKEE (reference sequence). J was trimmed by 0 bases and V by 4 bases; bases with no gene match: 6. The CDR3 spans 16 residues. The CDR3: CASSITGDANTGELFF. Written as DNA, the CDR3 is TGTGCCAGCAGCATAACAGGGGATGCGAACACCGGGGAGCTGTTTTTT.

The count of this clone is one. The chain couples TRBV5-6 to TRBJ2-7; D not resolved. The CDR3 has 12 amino acids. Trimming shortened V by 0 bases and J by 4 bases, and 5 bases separated the two germline ends. The V gene's germline CDR1 is SGHDT and CDR2 YYEEEE. The CDR3 loop is CASSLADYEQYF. The CDR3 region has the DNA TGTGCCAGCAGCTTGGCAGATTACGAGCAGTACTTC.

The chain recombines TRBV6-2 or TRBV6-3 with TRBJ2-1; D remains unclear. V lost 5 bases, J lost 9 bases, and 23 bases lay in between. Germline CDR1 MNHEY, CDR2 SVGEGT. There are 16 residues in the CDR3. The chain's CDR3 is CASSTPSRTVTGEQFF. CDR3 DNA: TGTGCCAGCAGTACACCATCTAGGACGGTTACCGGTGAGCAGTTCTTC.

Only one count was recorded for this clone. The chain has TRBV5-1 and TRBJ2-1; 8 nucleotides agree with TRBD2. CDR3 length: 16 residues. V lost 4 bases and J lost 8; bases outside the gene matches: 14. The V gene's germline CDR1 is SGHRS and CDR2 YFSETQ. This CDR3 reads CASSPAGGYMVDEQFF. In nucleotides, the CDR3 is TGCGCCAGCAGCCCCGCGGGGGGCTATATGGTGGATGAGCAGTTCTTC.

This rearrangement joins TRBV15 to TRBJ2-7, with no clear D. V lost 0 bases, J lost 4 bases, and 7 bases lay in between. CDR1 LNHNV and CDR2 YYDKDF come from the germline V gene (reference sequence). This CDR3 contains 13 residues. CDR3 sequence (DNA): TGTGCCACCAGCAGAGATGGCGTATACGAGCAGTACTTC. Residues: CATSRDGVYEQYF.

Remarks on this clone: The same CDR3 also results from other DNA sequences found in this sample. The chain has TRBV2 and TRBJ2-7; either TRBD1 or TRBD2 may fit D (5 bases each). The germline V gene encodes CDR1 SNHLY and CDR2 FYNNEI. V dropped 3 bases and J dropped 2 bases, with 14 bases sitting between them. The CDR3 spans 15 residues. For the CDR3, the DNA is TGTGCCAGCAGTGAGGGTCGGGGCGACACCTACGAGCAGTACTTC. Translated, it gives CASSEGRGDTYEQYF.

The rearrangement joins TRBV10-3 to TRBJ1-2, with D possibly being TRBD1 (6 bases). The germline V gene has CDR1 ENHRY and CDR2 SYGVKD. V lost 0 bases and J 8 bases, leaving 13 bases between the germline ends. The CDR3 runs to 14 residues. CDR3 nucleotide sequence: TGTGCCATCAGTGAGTCGGACAGAATGGGGGGCTACACCTTC. This encodes CAISESDRMGGYTF.

The rearrangement joins TRBV25-1 to TRBJ1-1; weak D call: TRBD1 (5 bases). CDR1 is MGHDK and CDR2 is SYGVNS in the germline V gene. V lost 5 bases and J 7 bases, leaving 8 bases between the germline ends. The CDR3 totals 11 residues. Here the CDR3 reads CASSWDREAFF. CDR3 nucleotide sequence: TGTGCCAGCAGTTGGGACCGTGAAGCTTTCTTT.

The V call is TRBV9, the J call TRBJ2-3; D gene unclear. Germline V gene lookup returns CDR1 SGDLS and CDR2 YYNGEE. V lost 2 bases and J lost 3, with 4 bases in between. This CDR3 is built from 12 residues. CDR3: CASSVLTDTQYF. CDR3 DNA sequence: TGTGCCAGCAGCGTGTTGACAGATACGCAGTATTTT.

The genes are TRBV7-9 and TRBJ2-7, with a tentative D call TRBD2 (5 bases). The germline CDR1 and CDR2 sequences are SEHNR and FQNEAQ (reference sequence). The CDR3 has 14 amino acids. V was cut by 5 bases and J by 3 bases, with 14 bases left in between. Here the CDR3 reads CASSPSGLLYEQYF. The CDR3 DNA sequence: TGTGCCAGCAGCCCCAGCGGCCTACTCTACGAGCAGTACTTC.

V usage is TRBV2 and J usage is TRBJ2-1; weak D call: TRBD2 (5 bases). The germline gives CDR1 SNHLY, CDR2 FYNNEI. The CDR3 has 15 residues. Trimming left V 4 bases short and J 6 bases short, with 16 bases between. The CDR3 reads CASSVRSGWANEQFF. DNA for the CDR3: TGTGCCAGCAGTGTGCGGAGCGGATGGGCCAATGAGCAGTTCTTC. Combining the CDR3 with reference TRBV2 and TRBJ2-1 gives the whole variable domain EPEVTQTPSHQVTQMGQEVILRCVPISNHLYFYWYRQILGQKVEFLVSFYNNEISEKSEIFDDQFSVERPDGSNFTLKIRSTKLEDSAMYFCASSVRSGWANEQFFGPGTRLTVL.

The rearrangement uses TRBV28 and TRBJ1-1; D might be TRBD1 (6 bases). The CDR3 is 15 amino acids. V was cut by 8 bases and J by 0 bases, with 16 bases left in between. Germline lookup yields CDR1 MDHEN and CDR2 SYDVKM. CDR3 protein: CASYQGGTMNTEAFF. CDR3 nucleotide sequence: TGTGCCAGCTACCAAGGGGGGACCATGAACACTGAAGCTTTCTTT. The full variable domain, its missing parts supplied by reference TRBV28 and TRBJ1-1, is DVKVTQSSRYLVKRTGEKVFLECVQDMDHENMFWYRQDPGLGLRLIYFSYDVKMKEKGDIPEGYSVSREKKERFSLILESASTNQTSMYLCASYQGGTMNTEAFFGQGTRLTVV.

Points on this clone: This may be a read error, as it is one base from a much larger clone. Distinct nucleotide sequences in the sample also encode this CDR3. The gene calls are TRBV6-2 or TRBV6-3 and TRBJ2-1; D gene ambiguous. The CDR3 is 15 amino acids. Germline V CDR1 and CDR2: MNHEY, SVGEGT. Trimming took off 3 bases at V and 2 bases at J, with 11 bases between the two ends. In DNA form, the CDR3 reads TGTGCCAGCAGTTATCTGGCAGGAGCCTACAATGAGCAGTTCTTC. This encodes CASSYLAGAYNEQFF.

The rearrangement links TRBV11-3 to TRBJ2-6; D is ambiguous. This CDR3 spans 17 amino acids. Germline CDR1 SGHNT, CDR2 YENEEA. The germline V and J ends were trimmed by 1 base and 0 bases, with 10 bases remaining between them. CDR3 DNA sequence: TGTGCCAGCAGCTTAGGCTTAGGGCCCTCTGGGGCCAACGTCCTGACTTTC. It translates to CASSLGLGPSGANVLTF.

The chain joins TRBV4-3 to TRBJ2-1; 11 nucleotides line up with TRBD2. Trimming took 0 bases from V and 4 from J; bases not matched to a gene: 2. The CDR3 totals 16 residues. CDR1 is LGHNA and CDR2 is YSLEER in the germline V gene. Here the CDR3 DNA reads TGCGCCAGCAGCCAAGATCTAGCGGGGGGTTACAATGAGCAGTTCTTC. It translates to CASSQDLAGGYNEQFF.

V gene TRBV5-6 combines with J gene TRBJ2-1, with 9 nucleotides matching TRBD2. Germline V gives CDR1 SGHDT, CDR2 YYEEEE. The CDR3 has 16 amino acids. After removal of 1 base from V and 3 bases from J, the junction contained 5 bases not matched to a gene. CDR3 region: CASSLTQREDYNEQFF. In nucleotides, the CDR3 is TGTGCCAGCAGCTTGACCCAGCGGGAGGACTACAATGAGCAGTTCTTC.

This clone is judged medium-sized. The chain uses TRBV7-9 and TRBJ2-6; D gene unclear. CDR3 length equals 13 residues. The germline V gene has CDR1 SEHNR and CDR2 FQNEAQ (reference sequence). Trimming left V 5 bases short and J 4 bases short, with 6 bases between. The CDR3 here is CASSPWGANVLTF. The CDR3 coding sequence is TGTGCCAGCAGCCCGTGGGGGGCCAACGTCCTGACTTTC.

With respect to this clone: A much larger clone is a single base away; this may be a read error. V is TRBV20-1 and J is TRBJ2-7; D unresolved. Germline CDR1 is DFQATT and CDR2 is SNEGSKA (reference sequence). V dropped 6 bases and J dropped 4 bases, with 10 bases sitting between them. CDR3 length equals 11 residues. CDR3 nucleotide sequence: TGCAGTGCCGGCTTCATATACGAGCAGTACTTC. Encoded protein: CSAGFIYEQYF.

This clone was picked up one time. The chain couples TRBV30 to TRBJ2-7; 8 bases are shared with TRBD1. J was trimmed by 0 bases and V by 5 bases; bases with no gene match: 12. The germline V gene encodes CDR1 GTSNPN and CDR2 SVGIG (reference sequence). The CDR3 covers 16 residues. The DNA for the CDR3 is TGTGCCTGGGGGGACAGGATGTATTCTCCCTCCTACGAGCAGTACTTC. It specifies CAWGDRMYSPSYEQYF.

The genes are TRBV4-3 and TRBJ2-2; 13 nucleotides match TRBD2. Per the germline V gene, CDR1 is LGHNA and CDR2 is YSLEER. The V segment lost 4 bases and the J segment 7 bases; nucleotides outside the gene matches: 6. This CDR3 has 16 amino acids. For the CDR3, the DNA is TGCGCCAGCAGCCCGAGACTAGCGGGGGGCGACGGGGAGCTGTTTTTT. This gives the protein CASSPRLAGGDGELFF.

The V and J genes are TRBV7-2 and TRBJ1-2; tentative D call: TRBD1 (6 bases). The V end lost 1 base, the J end lost 8 bases, and 11 bases lay between the germline ends. This CDR3 has 13 residues. The germline V gene encodes CDR1 SGHTA and CDR2 FQGNSA. CDR3 bases: TGTGCCAGCAGCTTAGGGGCAGGGGAAGGCTACACCTTC. It translates to CASSLGAGEGYTF.

The chain employs TRBV29-1 and TRBJ2-1, with 7 bases aligning to TRBD2. The CDR3 loop spans 13 amino acids. Germline V CDR1 and CDR2: SQVTM, ANQGSEA. Trimming cost V 6 bases and J 5 bases; bases outside gene matches: 7. The CDR3 DNA sequence: TGCAGCGTCACGCCTGGGACTAACAATGAGCAGTTCTTC. It specifies CSVTPGTNNEQFF.

CDR3 bases: TGTGCCAGCAGTTACTCGAGCAGCGGGGGAGGTGATCACACCTTC. Amino acid sequence: CASSYSSSGGGDHTF. This rearrangement joins TRBV6-5 to TRBJ1-2; weak D call: TRBD1 (5 bases). The CDR3 covers 15 residues. Germline assignment: CDR1 MNHEY and CDR2 SVGAGI. The ends were cut back, 0 bases at V and 12 bases at J, with 20 bases in the middle.

This clone was observed a single time. The rearrangement joins TRBV4-2 to TRBJ2-1; TRBD2 matches 7 bases. The CDR3 runs 16 residues. Germline values: CDR1 LGHNA, CDR2 YNFKEQ. J gave up 4 bases and V 1 base, and 7 bases lay outside the gene matches. CDR3 coding DNA: TGTGCCAGCAGCCAAGGAACTAGCGAGGATTACAATGAGCAGTTCTTC. Amino acids: CASSQGTSEDYNEQFF.

This clone was observed a single time. The rearrangement joins TRBV4-2 to TRBJ2-4; D gene ambiguous. Germline lookup yields CDR1 LGHNA and CDR2 YNFKEQ. V lost 0 bases, J lost 0 bases, and 18 bases lay in between. This CDR3 spans 19 amino acids. CDR3 DNA: TGTGCCAGCAGCCAAGATCACTCTCGACCGACCTTAGCCAAAAACATTCAGTACTTC. Residues: CASSQDHSRPTLAKNIQYF.

The rearrangement links TRBV2 to TRBJ2-1, with 8 nucleotides matching TRBD2. The CDR3 sequence is 16 residues long. Germline V gene data show CDR1 as SNHLY and CDR2 as FYNNEI. J was trimmed by 1 base and V by 4 bases; bases with no gene match: 6. In DNA form, the CDR3 reads TGTGCCAGCAGTGCGGGAGGGCTAGCATCCTACAATGAGCAGTTCTTC. This codes for CASSAGGLASYNEQFF.